This T cell receptor (beta chain) was found in a study of cytomegalovirus exposure and HLA in healthy donors (dated by TCRdb to 2016 to 2017). Looking at the study overall: In an earlier analysis of approximately 500 of the donors, roughly 300 Gb of sequence data and 100 million or so unique TCR beta sequences from about 190 million T cells were reported. Approximately 300 gigabases of sequencing data and around 80 million unique TCR sequences made up an early release that covered several hundred HLA-typed donors. Of the approximately 400 genotyped donors, around 81% fell in the genetic ancestry cluster associated with self-reported Caucasian donors. The study aimed to test whether cataloging public T cell receptors could reveal signatures of past pathogen exposure. Using immunosequencing, the study profiled T cell repertoires from about 650 subjects and related those repertoires to cytomegalovirus serostatus. Besides the first cohort of 666 subjects, a separate validation cohort made up of around 120 different subjects was used. High-throughput TCR immunosequencing, statistical association of individual TCRs with disease status, and machine learning were combined to predict cytomegalovirus infection status. A later analysis re-examined previously published TCR beta repertoires from over 500 donors and added high-resolution HLA genotyping to investigate patterns of TCR occurrence. The later analysis used no new phenotypic data to find candidate immune exposures, relying instead on TCR beta sequences and their occurrence across donors. An earlier analysis of some 600 of the donors applied high-throughput TCR beta sequencing to assess whether each TCR beta V gene segment acted as functional or pseudogenic. Donor age, sex, ethnicity and CMV serostatus were compiled alongside the repertoire data. In a later genetic analysis, genome-wide SNP genotypes for about three fifths of the 666 donors were used, and that subset was treated as a discovery cohort. Every discovery cohort repertoire had been produced on one sequencing platform. Class I and class II HLA loci were covered by the typing at four-digit resolution. Typing coverage differed by locus: A, B, C, DRB1 and DQB1 were typed in roughly 620-630 donors, DQA1 in about 500, DPA1 in 600 to 610, and DPB1 in just under 480. Four to six DR-DQ haplotypes were handled as single units for association and clustering, since linkage in the cohort was strong. On average, around 230,000 unique TCR beta nucleotide sequences were sequenced per donor among more than 350 genotyped donors of the cohort, with approximately 18% of those sequences being non-productive. Beyond this particular receptor, the publication reports: Presence/absence analyses assumed roughly uniform sequencing depth across donors, an assumption that may not hold. Strong co-occurrence of HLA alleles, especially DR and DQ, made assigning TCR associations to individual alleles difficult. Because some donors lacked HLA typing at each locus, the association tests relied only on the typed subset. In vitro tests confirmed that a few of the cytomegalovirus-associated TCR beta chains recognize cytomegalovirus antigens. A further reported finding was that TCR beta sequences accurately predicted the HLA-A and HLA-B alleles for most subjects in the first cohort. A later analysis reported that several top co-occurrence clusters appeared linked to parvovirus B19, influenza, CMV and Epstein-Barr virus. In a later analysis, about 16,000 TCR beta sequences were associated with specific HLA alleles at a false discovery rate of 0.05. The cohort was sequenced for TCR beta chains only, and without alpha or paired-chain data the features that could be detected were limited. Correlated functional status among segregating V segments might be attributable to linkage disequilibrium, but an unknown experimental factor could not be ruled out. The classifier was reported to diagnose cytomegalovirus status with high specificity and sensitivity in both the original and validation cohorts. Across donors, most TCR sequences were observed very rarely, whereas some public TCRs were present in many individuals. In an earlier analysis of some 640 of the donors, most TCR beta V segments were observed in productive rearrangements about 87% or about 30% of the time, broadly matching IMGT annotations. A cluster of highly shared sequence variants was judged likely to represent a technical artifact of the sequencing pipeline. A later genetic analysis associated a missense DCLRE1C variant with V-gene and J-gene trimming of TCR beta chains, and an independent cohort replicated the association. For the cohort, immune exposure information was limited to CMV serostatus. In a later analysis, HLA-associated TCR beta chains showed more clonal expansion and lower generation probabilities than non-associated chains that were equally common. In a later analysis, TCR association rates were found to vary across HLA loci, with the most associated TCRs seen for DRB1 alleles and the fewest for HLA-C alleles. Some IMGT-functional V segments, including TRBV6-2 and TRBV6-3, could not be distinguished by the 87-base-pair reads and were therefore excluded. In the study, approximately 160 TCR beta chains were listed as associated with cytomegalovirus. Over 15 rarely observed V segments, including chromosome 9 orphons, were excluded from the earlier analysis of a few hundred of the donors because counts were too low. Compared with the roughly 670-donor mean, donors in an Asian-associated ancestry cluster had fewer N-insertions in productive TCRs, according to a later genetic analysis. According to a later analysis, most CMV-associated TCR beta chains appeared to be HLA-restricted, and the HLA associations seemed to be driven largely by CMV exposure. The authors suggested that the approach could potentially be generalized to other disease states and immunological phenotypes.

CDR1 is given as SNHLY and CDR2 as FYNNEI, both from the germline V gene. V lost 11 bases and J lost 7 bases; the stretch between them is 23 bases long. Including the terminal cysteine and phenylalanine, the CDR3 comprises 15 residues. The entry retains the CDR3 DNA only, 45 bases that are in frame from base 1. On this clone: It lacks a known antigen. Base qualities were left out, and no much larger clone turns up one base away.

In total, fewer than 750 healthy bone marrow donors made up the cohort. At the time of sampling, all cohort members were nominally healthy, though unrecorded immune exposures were likely present. The donor tested CMV seronegative, placing the donor among the 300 to 450 seronegative members of the cohort. Each donor provided a peripheral blood sample, and peripheral blood mononuclear cells were used for TCR beta sequencing. The Qiagen DNeasy Blood Extraction Kit was used to extract genomic DNA from the blood cell samples. The protocol used for the library was the immunoSEQ multiplex PCR assay. For the multiplex PCR, a mixture combining 60 forward primers for TCR Vbeta segments and 13 reverse primers for TCR Jbeta segments was used. Amplification of the CDR3 region of rearranged TCR beta genes was performed with a multiplex PCR assay on genomic DNA. Amplified TCR beta libraries were sequenced as 87-base-pair reads on the Illumina HiSeq System. In the paper's pipeline: In a later analysis, tens of millions of unique TCR beta chains were counted across the 500 to 700 repertoires, and around 11 million of these chains were shared by at least two donors. Raw reads were error-corrected and collapsed into unique sequences by a nearest-neighbor algorithm in which closely related sequences were merged to remove PCR and sequencing errors. Alignment of CDR3 sequences to IMGT reference sequences was used to assign V, D and J gene segments. For a sequence to be retained, at least a six-nucleotide match to both a V gene segment and a J gene segment was required. Rearrangements were called productive when the CDR3 lacked stop codons and stayed in frame with V and J; all others were non-productive. CDR3 was defined according to IMGT convention as the region running from the second conserved V-encoded cysteine to the conserved J-encoded phenylalanine. The earlier analysis of about 530 of the donors excluded any sequence lacking an unambiguous match to a single V gene segment. In an earlier analysis of approximately 560 of the donors, a V segment was called functional when productive rearrangements were above 56.7%, and segregating when the standard deviation between donors exceeded 5%. A statistical classification framework was built to diagnose cytomegalovirus status from the catalog of TCR beta chain sequences. A later analysis assigned V and J genes by comparing TCR nucleotide sequences with IMGT/GENE-DB human TR gene sequences. The TCRdist pipeline was used in a later analysis to assign CDR3 sequences and most-parsimonious VDJ recombination scenarios. In a later analysis, each TCR beta chain was defined by its CDR3 amino acid sequence together with its V-gene family, and reads lacking a unique V-gene family were excluded. In a later analysis, fewer than 600 highly shared, low-generation-probability nucleotide sequences were removed to address suspected cross-contamination and a sequencing artifact. In a later analysis, a clonal expansion index was calculated for each public chain from normalized within-repertoire ranks of inferred template counts. A later analysis computed generation probabilities with a VDJ recombination model fitted to out-of-frame rearrangements, and checked the results against IGoR. In a later analysis, TCR-TCR, TCR-HLA and TCR-CMV co-occurrence was scored with hypergeometric tests, and a repertoire-size bias correction was applied to TCR pairs. To estimate false discovery rates, a later analysis permuted the HLA or CMV assignments 20 times. A later analysis grouped co-occurring TCRs with DBSCAN, adding TCRdist sequence similarity when clustering within HLA-allele-positive subsets. Co-occurrence clustering excluded repertoires with fewer than 30,000 or more than 120,000 public chains, plus five with anomalous nucleotide sharing. TCRdb took over this immuneACCESS table, retaining in-frame rearrangements with V and J assigned. Such tables are incomplete; in checked studies, under half of the missing clones stem from an unresolved V gene, and the remainder is unexplained. For V, J and clone size, that table is used; D and trimming come from the DNA. This sample is represented by some 170,000 clones; 70% to 90% of them were singletons. 1.5% to 2% of the sample belongs to the ten largest clones.

The TCR comes from a woman between 18 and 29 years old in good health and CMV-seronegative. The material sequenced was PBMCs. The chain uses TRBV2 and TRBJ1-4; the D gene is perhaps TRBD1, from 5 matching bases. The CDR3 loop reads CAGKKPGGGGEKLFF. In nucleotide form, the sequence is TGTGCCGGCAAAAAACCCGGCGGGGGAGGTGAAAAACTGTTTTTT.